This T cell receptor beta chain appears in the sequencing data of a study of a mutant IDH1 vaccine in newly diagnosed glioma. CDR1 and CDR2 from the germline V gene are KGHSH and LQKENI. V gave up 3 bases and J gave up 13 bases, with 16 bases separating them. The CDR3 contains 13 residues. Only in-frame clones appear in the TCRdb table, and some are missing; sequencing was by immunoSEQ multiplex PCR. The sample lists fewer than 35,000 clones; more than 55% were seen once. Regarding time point: week 5, during vaccination. A single vaccine dose contained 300 ug of mutant IDH1 20-mer peptide, and topical imiquimod was used with it. This clone was observed a handful of times. The antigen remains undetermined.

The V gene is TRBV18, the J gene TRBJ2-1, with no clear D. The material sequenced was PBMCs, taken from a glioma patient whose treatment included an IDH1 peptide vaccine. This sequence originates from a woman aged 18-29 years with glioma. CDR3 residues: CASSPLRSDAQFF. As DNA, the CDR3 is TGTGCCAGCTCACCCCTCCGGAGCGACGCCCAGTTCTTC. Filled out from reference TRBV18 and TRBJ2-1, the complete variable domain reads NAGVMQNPRHLVRRRGQEARLRCSPMKGHSHVYWYRQLPEEGLKFMVYLQKENIIDESGMPKERFSAEFPKEGPSILRIQQVVRGDSAAYFCASSPLRSDAQFFGPGTRLTVL.